The rows below give T cell receptor beta chains drawn from one sample of a study of memory CD4+ T cells and cytomegalovirus serostatus. Measured with immunoSEQ multiplex PCR; TCRdb has only the in-frame clones, and not every one. The sample holds about 52,000 clones, about four fifths seen once. Material for sequencing was memory CD4+ T cells from blood. All receptors derive from an adult in good health and CMV-seropositive. Each CDR3 is given without its conserved first and last residue. A D gene is named only where the DNA matches it firmly.

V: TRBV7-2
D: -
CDR3: ASSLATGSEGYT

V: TRBV4-1
D: -
CDR3: ASRSAGWHEQF

V: TRBV19
D: TRBD1
CDR3: ASMRGDRFYGYT

V: TRBV18
D: TRBD2
CDR3: ASSPTGGTKNIQY

V: TRBV19
D: TRBD2
CDR3: ATSLRGEYEQY

V: TRBV7-2
D: TRBD1
CDR3: ASSRQGRTEAF

V: TRBV6-5
D: TRBD1
CDR3: ASSSPSRTGGETQY

V: TRBV4-2
D: -
CDR3: ASSQDQQGSNPGEKLF

V: TRBV9
D: -
CDR3: ASSRTPGETQY

V: TRBV7-2
D: -
CDR3: ASSRPLGGSTGELF

V: TRBV27
D: -
CDR3: ASSLRAAYGYT

V: TRBV28
D: TRBD2
CDR3: ASSLGLAGIYNEQF

V: TRBV5-1
D: -
CDR3: ASSLGPIGAGTEAF

V: TRBV7-3
D: -
CDR3: ASSRGTARTDTQY

V: TRBV29-1
D: -
CDR3: SALGDRTDTQY

V: TRBV15
D: -
CDR3: ATSPGSRATEAF